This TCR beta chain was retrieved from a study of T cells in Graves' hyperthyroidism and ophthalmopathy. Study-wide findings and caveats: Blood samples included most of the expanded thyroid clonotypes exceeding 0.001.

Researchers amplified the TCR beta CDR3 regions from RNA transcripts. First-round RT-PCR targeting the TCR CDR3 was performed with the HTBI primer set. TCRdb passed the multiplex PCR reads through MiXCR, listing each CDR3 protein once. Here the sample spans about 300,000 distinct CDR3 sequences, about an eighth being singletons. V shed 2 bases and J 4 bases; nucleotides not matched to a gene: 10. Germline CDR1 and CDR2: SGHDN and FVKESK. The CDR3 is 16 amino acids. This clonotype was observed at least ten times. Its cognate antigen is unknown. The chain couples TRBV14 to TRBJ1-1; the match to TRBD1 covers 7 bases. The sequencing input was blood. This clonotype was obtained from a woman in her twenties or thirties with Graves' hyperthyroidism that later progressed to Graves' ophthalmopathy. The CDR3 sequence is CASSQRRQGFGTEAFF. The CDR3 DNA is TGTGCCAGCAGCCAACGCCGACAGGGTTTCGGCACTGAAGCTTTCTTT.